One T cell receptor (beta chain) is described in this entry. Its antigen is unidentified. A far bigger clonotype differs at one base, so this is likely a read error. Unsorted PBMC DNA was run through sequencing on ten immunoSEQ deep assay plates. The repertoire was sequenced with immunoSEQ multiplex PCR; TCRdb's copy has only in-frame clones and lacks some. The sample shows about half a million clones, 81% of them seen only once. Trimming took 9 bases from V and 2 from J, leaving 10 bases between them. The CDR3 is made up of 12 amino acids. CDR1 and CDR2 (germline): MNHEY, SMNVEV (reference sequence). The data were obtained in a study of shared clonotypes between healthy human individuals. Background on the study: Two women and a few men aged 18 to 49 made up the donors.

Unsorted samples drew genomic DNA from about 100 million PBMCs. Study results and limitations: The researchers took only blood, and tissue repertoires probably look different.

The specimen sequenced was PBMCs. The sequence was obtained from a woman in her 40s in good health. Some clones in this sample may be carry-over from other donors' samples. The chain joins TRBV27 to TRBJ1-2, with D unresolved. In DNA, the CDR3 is TGTGCCAGTAGCCCGGGGAACTATGGCTACACCTTC. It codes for CASSPGNYGYTF.